The 26 T cell receptor beta chains below all came from one sample that was sequenced in a study of early T cells in non-severe SARS-CoV-2 infection. Each CDR3 protein gets one entry after TCRdb re-called the 5' RACE reads with MiXCR. The sample includes around 77,000 distinct CDR3 sequences, 5% of them seen just once. The specimen comprised whole blood, sampled at baseline. These receptors came from an adult who was a healthcare worker with PCR-confirmed SARS-CoV-2 infection or an uninfected control (not recorded which).

This clonotype was picked up many times. V and J are TRBV10-1 and TRBJ2-1; TRBD2 aligns across 7 bases. The J segment lost 6 bases and the V segment lost 8 bases, leaving 13 bases of the junction unmatched. Germline V gives CDR1 WNHNN, CDR2 SYGVQD (reference sequence). The CDR3 spans 15 residues. This CDR3 is CASPNTSGIFNEQFF. The CDR3 nucleotides are TGCGCCAGCCCTAATACCAGCGGGATCTTCAATGAGCAGTTCTTC.

This clonotype was detected many times. The J gene is TRBJ1-1, the V gene TRBV7-7; D gene ambiguous. Deletions cut 5 bases from V and 1 base from J, with 14 bases between. The CDR3 contains 15 residues. Germline CDR1 reads SSHAT; CDR2 reads FNYEAQ (reference sequence). The CDR3 protein is CASSPDPGTNTEAFF. The CDR3 DNA sequence: TGTGCCAGCAGCCCCGATCCGGGTACGAACACTGAAGCTTTCTTT.

This clonotype was seen more than once but under ten times. This chain joins TRBV30 and TRBJ2-1; 11 positions agree with TRBD2. This CDR3 has 15 amino acids. In germline, CDR1 is GTSNPN, CDR2 SVGIG (reference sequence). V lost 2 bases and J lost 6; bases outside the gene matches: 6. The CDR3 sequence is CAWSILAGEGNEQFF. CDR3 in DNA: TGTGCCTGGAGTATACTAGCGGGAGAGGGCAATGAGCAGTTCTTC.

This clonotype was counted ten times or more. The genes are TRBV30 and TRBJ2-1; the D is unclear. V lost 0 bases, J lost 4 bases, and 7 bases lay in between. Germline CDR1 and CDR2: GTSNPN and SVGIG (reference sequence). The CDR3 is made up of 13 amino acids. For the CDR3, the DNA is TGTGCCTGGAGTGTCGGGCAGTACAATGAGCAGTTCTTC. It specifies CAWSVGQYNEQFF.

Only a few counts were recorded for this clonotype. This sequence joins TRBV6-1 and TRBJ2-2, with 12 bases aligning to TRBD1. The V and J ends lost 7 bases and 6 bases, in that order; junction bases with no gene match: 12. CDR1 MNHNS and CDR2 SASEGT come from the germline V gene. This CDR3 is built from 17 residues. CDR3 amino acids: CASTHRGGQGASGELFF. The CDR3 region has the DNA TGTGCCAGCACCCACAGAGGGGGACAGGGGGCGTCCGGGGAGCTGTTTTTT.

This clonotype has at least ten counts. This chain uses TRBV6-2 or TRBV6-3 with TRBJ1-5; D possibly corresponds to TRBD1 (6 bases). The V and J ends lost 4 bases and 2 bases respectively, with 15 bases between them. From germline, CDR1 is MNHEY and CDR2 SVGEGT. The length of the CDR3 is 16 residues. CDR3 sequence: CASSSQTGMGNQPQHF. CDR3 sequence (DNA): TGTGCCAGCAGTTCCCAAACAGGGATGGGCAATCAGCCCCAGCATTTT.

Many counts were recorded for this clonotype. This chain connects TRBV20-1 to TRBJ2-1; tentative D call: TRBD2 (5 bases). V was trimmed by 4 bases and J by 0 bases, leaving 7 bases between them. Germline CDR1 is DFQATT and CDR2 is SNEGSKA (reference sequence). The CDR3 is made up of 13 amino acids. This CDR3 is CSAKRSSYNEQFF. The CDR3 DNA is TGCAGTGCTAAGCGGAGCTCCTACAATGAGCAGTTCTTC.

V usage is TRBV3-1 and J usage is TRBJ2-7; D unclear. CDR1 is LGHDT and CDR2 is YNNKEL in the germline V gene (reference sequence). The CDR3 has 13 residues. V lost 4 bases, J lost 0 bases, and 7 bases lay in between. The CDR3 DNA sequence: TGTGCCAGCAGCCCGGTAGGCTCCTACGAGCAGTACTTC. Its translation: CASSPVGSYEQYF.

The chain is built from TRBV2 and TRBJ1-3; D perhaps matches TRBD1 (5 bases). The germline V gene has CDR1 SNHLY and CDR2 FYNNEI. Trimming took 11 bases from V and 5 from J, leaving 10 bases between them. This CDR3 has 11 amino acids. The CDR3, as DNA: TGTGCCGTGGGGGGAAGAAACACCATATATTTT. Protein product: CAVGGRNTIYF.

This clonotype was counted many times. The chain has TRBV9 and TRBJ2-3; perhaps TRBD1 as D (6 bases). CDR1 SGDLS and CDR2 YYNGEE come from the germline V gene. CDR3 length equals 17 residues. Trimming pared 0 bases from V and 2 bases from J, leaving 16 bases between. The CDR3, as DNA: TGTGCCAGCAGCGTAGGAGGGGGTAAAGGGCTCACAGATACGCAGTATTTT. Encoded protein: CASSVGGGKGLTDTQYF.

This CDR3 is CASSLALYGYTF. The CDR3 nucleotides are TGTGCCAGCAGCTTAGCACTATATGGCTACACCTTC. This chain links TRBV7-9 with TRBJ1-2, with D unclear. The germline gives CDR1 SEHNR, CDR2 FQNEAQ (reference sequence). The CDR3 sequence is 12 residues long. V was clipped by 0 bases and J by 5 bases, with 4 bases between them.

The chain combines TRBV20-1 with TRBJ2-7, with 10 bases aligning to TRBD2. Per the germline V gene, CDR1 is DFQATT and CDR2 is SNEGSKA (reference sequence). The CDR3 is made up of 16 amino acids. V was pared by 1 base and J by 1 base, with 7 bases of the junction left unmatched. The CDR3 loop is CSARVPGLALSYEQYF. In DNA form, the CDR3 reads TGCAGTGCTAGAGTCCCGGGACTAGCGTTATCCTACGAGCAGTACTTC.

This clonotype was detected many times. The chain employs TRBV29-1 and TRBJ1-1, with unresolved D. The V gene lost 5 bases and the J gene lost 3 bases, with 22 bases spanning the gap. The V gene's germline CDR1 is SQVTM and CDR2 ANQGSEA. The CDR3 has 16 residues. CDR3 nucleotide sequence: TGCAGCGTTAACGAGGGATTGGGGTTCGGAGACACTGAAGCTTTCTTT. Protein sequence: CSVNEGLGFGDTEAFF.

This clonotype was observed at least ten times. The chain is built from TRBV28 and TRBJ2-7, with 8 nucleotides matching TRBD2. With 5 bases clipped from V and 6 bases from J, the junction kept 6 bases outside the gene matches. The germline CDR1 and CDR2 sequences are MDHEN and SYDVKM. CDR3 size: 13 residues. In DNA, the CDR3 is TGTGCCAGCAGTCATGGACTAGCAGGCGAGCAGTACTTC. Its protein is CASSHGLAGEQYF.

Only a few counts were recorded for this clonotype. This chain links TRBV3-1 with TRBJ1-1, with D tentatively TRBD1 (5 bases). V was cut by 4 bases and J by 5 bases, with 11 bases left in between. Germline CDR1 LGHDT, CDR2 YNNKEL (reference sequence). The CDR3 has 13 residues. The chain's CDR3 is CASSLVGVTEAFF. The CDR3 nucleotides are TGTGCCAGCAGCCTAGTGGGGGTTACTGAAGCTTTCTTT.

This clonotype came up many times. The chain joins TRBV16 to TRBJ2-7; D not certain. CDR3 size: 13 residues. Between the trimmed V and J ends, which lost 1 base and 3 bases, there was a span of 7 bases. The germline CDR1 and CDR2 sequences are KGHSY and FQNENV. CDR3 DNA: TGTGCCAGCAGCCAATTAGCCGGCTACGAGCAGTACTTC. This gives the protein CASSQLAGYEQYF.

This clonotype occurred many times. The gene calls are TRBV12-3 or TRBV12-4 and TRBJ1-1; D not resolved. The ends were cut back, 2 bases at V and 1 base at J, with 8 bases in the middle. The CDR3 runs to 14 residues. The chain's CDR3 is CASSLHRQNTEAFF. The CDR3, as DNA: TGTGCCAGCAGTTTACACAGACAGAACACTGAAGCTTTCTTT.

V and J are TRBV20-1 and TRBJ1-1, with D perhaps TRBD1 (5 bases). V gave up 3 bases and J gave up 7 bases, with 9 bases separating them. The germline gives CDR1 DFQATT, CDR2 SNEGSKA (reference sequence). The CDR3 contains 11 residues. This CDR3 reads CSASPQGEAFF. CDR3 coding DNA: TGCAGTGCTAGTCCCCAGGGTGAAGCTTTCTTT.

This chain uses TRBV27 with TRBJ1-2, with 11 bases identical to TRBD1. This CDR3 comprises 15 residues. Per the germline V gene, CDR1 is MNHEY and CDR2 is SMNVEV (reference sequence). The V segment lost 5 bases and the J segment 2 bases; nucleotides outside the gene matches: 4. Here the CDR3 reads CASSPRTGGNYGYTF. Here the CDR3 DNA reads TGTGCCAGCAGTCCCCGGACAGGGGGCAACTATGGCTACACCTTC.

The chain has TRBV5-1 and TRBJ2-3; 9 positions match TRBD2. J was trimmed by 8 bases and V by 5 bases; bases with no gene match: 12. CDR3 length equals 15 residues. In germline, CDR1 is SGHRS, CDR2 YFSETQ. CDR3 residues: CASSFEGASGVTQYF. CDR3 nucleotide sequence: TGCGCCAGCAGTTTTGAGGGGGCTAGCGGGGTTACGCAGTATTTT. The whole variable domain, remainder taken from reference TRBV5-1 and TRBJ2-3, is KAGVTQTPRYLIKTRGQQVTLSCSPISGHRSVSWYQQTPGQGLQFLFEYFSETQRNKGNFPGRFSGRQFSNSRSEMNVSTLELGDSALYLCASSFEGASGVTQYFGPGTRLTVL.

This clonotype appeared a few times. The rearrangement joins TRBV12-3 or TRBV12-4 to TRBJ2-7; 9 bases fit TRBD1. V lost 4 bases to trimming and J lost 3 bases; unmatched junction nucleotides: 4. The CDR3 consists of 14 residues. CDR3 sequence: CASSYTTGGYEQYF. DNA for the CDR3: TGTGCCAGCAGTTACACGACAGGGGGCTACGAGCAGTACTTC.

This clonotype occurred many times. The chain carries TRBV20-1 and TRBJ2-1; 8 bases line up with TRBD2. The V segment lost 3 bases and the J segment 9 bases; nucleotides outside the gene matches: 4. The CDR3 loop spans 12 amino acids. Germline assignment: CDR1 DFQATT and CDR2 SNEGSKA (reference sequence). The CDR3 protein is CSASGGRSEQFF. CDR3 nucleotide sequence: TGCAGTGCTAGTGGCGGGAGGAGTGAGCAGTTCTTC.

This clonotype was found a few times. The rearrangement joins TRBV29-1 to TRBJ2-7, with 8 bases that match TRBD2. The V segment lost 5 bases and the J segment 3 bases; nucleotides outside the gene matches: 6. Germline V lookup: CDR1 SQVTM, CDR2 ANQGSEA. The CDR3 is made up of 13 amino acids. In nucleotides, the CDR3 is TGCAGCGTTTCCCGGCGGGAGGTCTACGAGCAGTACTTC. Translating gives CSVSRREVYEQYF.

CDR3 protein: CASSLGGGSIQRNEQFF. The CDR3 DNA sequence: TGTGCCAGCAGCTTGGGGGGTGGGTCTATCCAGCGGAATGAGCAGTTCTTC. V gene TRBV7-2 combines with J gene TRBJ2-1; tentative D call: TRBD2 (6 bases). The CDR3 extends over 17 amino acids. Germline-derived CDR1 and CDR2 are SGHTA and FQGNSA. V lost 3 bases to trimming and J lost 7 bases, with 22 bases between them.

In this sample, this clonotype turned up many times. The rearrangement uses TRBV15 and TRBJ1-4; TRBD1 matches 9 bases. The junction had 9 bases not matched to a gene; V was cut back by 2 bases and J by 8 bases. Germline values: CDR1 LNHNV, CDR2 YYDKDF (reference sequence). CDR3 length: 16 amino acids. The CDR3 DNA is TGTGCCACCAGCAGATTTAACAGGGGGCAGGACGAAAAACTGTTTTTT. This codes for CATSRFNRGQDEKLFF.

The chain couples TRBV12-3 or TRBV12-4 to TRBJ2-1; TRBD2 agrees at 12 bases. CDR3 size: 15 residues. J lost 5 bases, V lost 3 bases, and 2 bases had no gene match. The CDR3: CASSLRTSGNNEQFF. The CDR3 DNA is TGTGCCAGCAGTTTGAGGACTAGCGGGAACAATGAGCAGTTCTTC.